This T cell receptor (beta chain) came from a study of blood T cell repertoires in COVID-19. Profiling relied on immunoSEQ multiplex PCR, and the TCRdb table lists in-frame clones only, not all of them. Of 97,000 or so clones in the sample, 70% to 85% were seen once. V shed 5 bases, J shed 5 bases, and the junction held 7 bases outside the gene matches. The CDR3 covers 14 residues. Looked up from germline, CDR1 is SEHNR and CDR2 is FQNEAQ (reference sequence). The chain has TRBV7-9 and TRBJ1-2; TRBD1 agrees at 8 bases. Sequences were obtained from peripheral blood. The clonotype originates from a man in his 70s with acute or convalescent COVID-19. CDR3 nucleotide sequence: TGTGCCAGCAGCCAAAAGGGACAGGATTATGGCTACACCTTC. Encoded protein: CASSQKGQDYGYTF. The full variable domain, its missing parts supplied by reference TRBV7-9 and TRBJ1-2, is DTGVSQNPRHKITKRGQNVTFRCDPISEHNRLYWYRQTLGQGPEFLTYFQNEAQLEKSRLLSDRFSAERPKGSFSTLEIQRTEQGDSAMYLCASSQKGQDYGYTFGSGTRLTVV.